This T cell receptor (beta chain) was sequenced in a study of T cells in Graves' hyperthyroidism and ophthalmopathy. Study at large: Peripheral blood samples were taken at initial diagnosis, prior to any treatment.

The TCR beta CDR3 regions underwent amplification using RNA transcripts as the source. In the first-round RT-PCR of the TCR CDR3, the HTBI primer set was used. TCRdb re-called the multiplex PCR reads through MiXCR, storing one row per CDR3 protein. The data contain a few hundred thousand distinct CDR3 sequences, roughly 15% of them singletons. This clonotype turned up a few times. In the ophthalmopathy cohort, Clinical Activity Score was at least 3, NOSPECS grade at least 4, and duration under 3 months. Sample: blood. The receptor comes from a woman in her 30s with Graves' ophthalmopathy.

This chain's CDR3 is CSAILRRGNQPQHF. CDR3 nucleotides: TGCAGTGCTATACTAAGACGGGGCAATCAGCCCCAGCATTTT. The chain links TRBV20-1 to TRBJ1-5, with D hard to call. The V and J ends lost 4 bases and 2 bases respectively, with 12 bases between them. Germline V gene sequence: CDR1 DFQATT, CDR2 SNEGSKA (reference sequence). This CDR3 has 14 residues.